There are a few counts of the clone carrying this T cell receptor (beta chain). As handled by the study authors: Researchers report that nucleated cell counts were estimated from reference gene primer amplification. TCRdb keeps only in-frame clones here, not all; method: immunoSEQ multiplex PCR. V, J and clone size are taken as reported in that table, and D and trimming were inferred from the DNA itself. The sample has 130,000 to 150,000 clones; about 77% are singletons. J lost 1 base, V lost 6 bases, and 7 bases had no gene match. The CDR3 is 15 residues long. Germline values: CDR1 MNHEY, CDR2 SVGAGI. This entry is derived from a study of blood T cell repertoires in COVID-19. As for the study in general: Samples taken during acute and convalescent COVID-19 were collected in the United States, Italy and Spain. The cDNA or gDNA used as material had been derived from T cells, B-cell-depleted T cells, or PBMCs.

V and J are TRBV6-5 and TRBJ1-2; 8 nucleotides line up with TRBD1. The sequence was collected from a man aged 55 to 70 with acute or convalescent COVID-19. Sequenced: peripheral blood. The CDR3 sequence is CASSDLTGVNYGYTF. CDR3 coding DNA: TGTGCCAGCAGCGATCTGACAGGGGTTAACTATGGCTACACCTTC.